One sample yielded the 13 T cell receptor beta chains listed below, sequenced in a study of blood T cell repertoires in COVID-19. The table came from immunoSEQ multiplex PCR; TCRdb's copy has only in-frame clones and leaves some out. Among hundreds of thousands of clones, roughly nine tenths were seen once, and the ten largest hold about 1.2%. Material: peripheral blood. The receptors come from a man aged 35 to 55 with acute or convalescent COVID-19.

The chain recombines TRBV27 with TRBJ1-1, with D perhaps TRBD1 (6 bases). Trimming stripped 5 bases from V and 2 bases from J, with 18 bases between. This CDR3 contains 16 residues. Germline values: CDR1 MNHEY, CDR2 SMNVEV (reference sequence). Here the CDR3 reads CASSPETGQINTEAFF. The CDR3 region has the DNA TGTGCCAGCAGTCCCGAAACAGGACAGATTAACACTGAAGCTTTCTTT.

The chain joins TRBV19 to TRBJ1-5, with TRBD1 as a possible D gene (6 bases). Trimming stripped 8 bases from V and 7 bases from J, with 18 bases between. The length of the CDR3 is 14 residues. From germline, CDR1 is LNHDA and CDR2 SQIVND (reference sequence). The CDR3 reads CASAQGFGRQPQHF. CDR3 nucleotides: TGTGCCAGTGCACAGGGATTCGGGCGGCAGCCCCAGCATTTT.

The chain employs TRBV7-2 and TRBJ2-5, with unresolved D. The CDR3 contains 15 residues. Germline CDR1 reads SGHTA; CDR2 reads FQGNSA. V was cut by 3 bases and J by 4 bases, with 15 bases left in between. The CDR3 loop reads CASSFTLGGGETQYF. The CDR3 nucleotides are TGTGCCAGCAGCTTCACTTTGGGTGGCGGAGAGACCCAGTACTTC.

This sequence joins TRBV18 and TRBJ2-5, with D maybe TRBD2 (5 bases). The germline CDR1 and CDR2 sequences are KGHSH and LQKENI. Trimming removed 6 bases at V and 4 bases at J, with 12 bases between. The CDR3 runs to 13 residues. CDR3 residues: CASSPAGRETQYF. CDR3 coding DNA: TGTGCCAGCTCGCCGGCGGGTAGAGAGACCCAGTACTTC.

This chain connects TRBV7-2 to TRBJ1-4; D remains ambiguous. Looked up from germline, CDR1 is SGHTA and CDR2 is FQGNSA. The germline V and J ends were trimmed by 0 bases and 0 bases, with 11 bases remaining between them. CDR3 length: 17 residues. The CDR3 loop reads CASSLASGVATNEKLFF. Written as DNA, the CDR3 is TGTGCCAGCAGCTTAGCGAGCGGAGTTGCAACTAATGAAAAACTGTTTTTT. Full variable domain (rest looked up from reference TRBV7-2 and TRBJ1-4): GAGVSQSPSNKVTEKGKDVELRCDPISGHTALYWYRQSLGQGLEFLIYFQGNSAPDKSGLPSDRFSAERTGGSVSTLTIQRTQQEDSAVYLCASSLASGVATNEKLFFGSGTQLSVL.

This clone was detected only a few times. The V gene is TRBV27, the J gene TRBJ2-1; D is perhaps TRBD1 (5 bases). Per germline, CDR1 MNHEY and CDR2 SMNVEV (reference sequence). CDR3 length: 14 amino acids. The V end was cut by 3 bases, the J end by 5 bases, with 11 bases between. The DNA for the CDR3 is TGTGCCAGCAGTTTTGCAGGGTCCCACAATGAGCAGTTCTTC. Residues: CASSFAGSHNEQFF.

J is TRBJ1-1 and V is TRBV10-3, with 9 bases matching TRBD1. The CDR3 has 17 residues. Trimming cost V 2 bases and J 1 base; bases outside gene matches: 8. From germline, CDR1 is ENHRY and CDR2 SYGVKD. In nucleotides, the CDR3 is TGTGCCATCAGTGAGCCGATCTTGGACAGGGGGAACACTGAAGCTTTCTTT. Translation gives CAISEPILDRGNTEAFF.

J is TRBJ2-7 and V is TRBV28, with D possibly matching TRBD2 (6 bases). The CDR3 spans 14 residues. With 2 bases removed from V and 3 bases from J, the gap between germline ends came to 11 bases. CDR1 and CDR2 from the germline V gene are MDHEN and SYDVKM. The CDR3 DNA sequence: TGTGCCAGCAGTTTACTAGCGAGAATCTACGAGCAGTACTTC. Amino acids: CASSLLARIYEQYF.

Written as DNA, the CDR3 is TGCGCCAGCAGGCCGGCGGGGTTCAGAAACACCGGGGAGCTGTTTTTT. Translating gives CASRPAGFRNTGELFF. The chain is built from TRBV5-1 and TRBJ2-2, with TRBD2 as a possible D gene (6 bases). V lost 5 bases and J lost 2, with 16 bases in between. Per the germline V gene, CDR1 is SGHRS and CDR2 is YFSETQ. The CDR3 consists of 16 residues. The full variable domain, completed using reference TRBV5-1 and TRBJ2-2, is KAGVTQTPRYLIKTRGQQVTLSCSPISGHRSVSWYQQTPGQGLQFLFEYFSETQRNKGNFPGRFSGRQFSNSRSEMNVSTLELGDSALYLCASRPAGFRNTGELFFGEGSRLTVL.

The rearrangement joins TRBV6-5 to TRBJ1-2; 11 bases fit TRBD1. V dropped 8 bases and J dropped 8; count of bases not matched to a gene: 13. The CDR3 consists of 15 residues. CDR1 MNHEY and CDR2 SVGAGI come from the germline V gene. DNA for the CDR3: TGTGCCAGCCAAGACCGGGACAGGGGGTTACGGGGCTACACCTTC. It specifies CASQDRDRGLRGYTF.

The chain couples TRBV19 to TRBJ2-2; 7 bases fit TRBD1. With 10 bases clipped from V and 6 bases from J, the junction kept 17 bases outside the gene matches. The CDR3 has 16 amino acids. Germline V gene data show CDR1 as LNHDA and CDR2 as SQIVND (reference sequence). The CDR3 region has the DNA TGTGCCATCAGGGGTAGGGGCCAGGGGGTTGCCGGGGAGCTGTTTTTT. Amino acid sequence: CAIRGRGQGVAGELFF.

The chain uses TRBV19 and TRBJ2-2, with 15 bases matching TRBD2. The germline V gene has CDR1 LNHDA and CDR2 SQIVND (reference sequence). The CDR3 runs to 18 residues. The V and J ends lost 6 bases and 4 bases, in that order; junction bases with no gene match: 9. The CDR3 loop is CASRDAGTSGGPTGELFF. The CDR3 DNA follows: TGTGCCAGTAGGGATGCCGGGACTAGCGGGGGGCCCACCGGGGAGCTGTTTTTT.

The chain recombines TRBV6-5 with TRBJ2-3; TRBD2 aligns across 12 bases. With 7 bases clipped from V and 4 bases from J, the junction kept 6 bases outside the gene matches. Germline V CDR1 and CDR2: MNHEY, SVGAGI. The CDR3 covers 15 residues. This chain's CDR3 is CASMEASGGADTQYF. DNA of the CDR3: TGTGCCAGCATGGAGGCTAGCGGGGGGGCAGATACGCAGTATTTT.